Reported below is one T cell receptor beta chain. In the source study's methods: Counts of nucleated cells, estimated from reference gene primer amplification, were obtained. Data came from immunoSEQ multiplex PCR; TCRdb stores just in-frame clones and leaves some out. V, J and clone size derive from that table, while D and trimming were established from the DNA sequence. The data show some 400,000 clones, with around 87% seen just once and about 2.3% held by the top ten. The Seattle patients joined while their infection was active and were tracked longitudinally afterward. This sample stems from a study of blood T cell repertoires in COVID-19. Across the study: Specimens from acute and convalescent COVID-19 originated in the United States, Italy and Spain. T cells, B-cell-depleted T cells, or PBMCs supplied cDNA or gDNA.

Trimming left V 0 bases short and J 4 bases short, with 9 bases between. Looked up from germline, CDR1 is WSHSY and CDR2 is SAAADI. CDR3 size: 14 residues. The source is a woman in her sixties or seventies with COVID-19, enrolled during active disease. The specimen was peripheral blood. The chain has TRBV10-2 and TRBJ1-2, with D maybe TRBD1 (5 bases). CDR3 nucleotides: TGCGCCAGCAGTGAGTCGGGGCAGATCTATGGCTACACCTTC. This sequence encodes CASSESGQIYGYTF.